A selection of T cell receptor beta chains follows, all from one sample in a study of Graves' ophthalmopathy and Graves' hyperthyroidism. Each CDR3 protein is one row after TCRdb ran MiXCR on the multiplex PCR reads. The sample has around 1,000,000 distinct CDR3 sequences, 35% to 45% seen once; the top ten hold 11%. The specimen sequenced was peripheral blood or thyroid tissue (not recorded which). These receptors were taken from an adult man with Graves' hyperthyroidism. Each CDR3 is given with its conserved first and last residue. A D gene is named only where the DNA matches it firmly. Clone size, where shown, is once, few, many, or a class for clones that have expanded.

size,J,D,V,DNA,CDR3
NA,TRBJ2-5,TRBD1,TRBV7-2,TGTGCCAGCAGCTCTAGTCAGGGGGCCGAGACCCAGTACTTC,CASSSSQGAETQYF
NA,TRBJ1-1,NA,TRBV7-8,TGTGCCAGCAGCCTACCGGGACCGGAAGATAAGAACACTGAAGCTTTCTTT,CASSLPGPEDKNTEAFF
many,TRBJ2-7,NA,TRBV7-8,TGTGCCAGCAGCTTATTGCGATTTGGGGACCTAAGCTCCTACGAGCAGTACTTC,CASSLLRFGDLSSYEQYF
NA,TRBJ2-1,NA,TRBV29-1,TGCAGCGTTGCCCGGTCCTCTCTCAATGAGCAGTTCTTC,CSVARSSLNEQFF
NA,TRBJ2-5,TRBD1,TRBV12-3/TRBV12-4,TGTGCCAGCAGTTTACGAGGACAGGAAGAGACCCAGTACTTC,CASSLRGQEETQYF
NA,TRBJ2-7,NA,TRBV4-1,TGCGCCAGCAGCCCTAAAGGGAGTGGGCGCCCCTACGAGCAGTACTTC,CASSPKGSGRPYEQYF
NA,TRBJ1-1,NA,TRBV12-3/TRBV12-4,TGTGCCAGCAGCGGCTCTACCACAGGGAACGCTTTCTTT,CASSGSTTGNAFF
NA,TRBJ1-3,NA,TRBV29-1,TGCAGCGTTGAATCCAGATCCATATATTTT,CSVESRSIYF
many,TRBJ2-7,NA,TRBV7-3,TGTGCCAGCAGCCCCACTGTTGGGTCCTACGAGCAGTACTTC,CASSPTVGSYEQYF
NA,TRBJ2-3,NA,TRBV7-2,TGTGCCAGCAGCTTGGGAAGAGAACCGCAGTATTTT,CASSLGREPQYF
many,TRBJ2-5,TRBD1,TRBV24-1,TGTGCCACCAGTGGGGACAGGGGAGAGACCCAGTACTTC,CATSGDRGETQYF
NA,TRBJ2-7,TRBD1,TRBV4-3,TGCGCCAGCAGCCAAGGACCGGGACAGGACTTCATCTACGAGCAGTACTTC,CASSQGPGQDFIYEQYF
NA,TRBJ1-2,NA,TRBV20-1,TGCAGTGCAGTGGGGGCAGACGAGGCTAACTATGGCTACACCTTC,CSAVGADEANYGYTF
many,TRBJ1-5,TRBD1,TRBV19,TGTGCCAGTAGAAATACAGGGGGCAATCAGCCCCAGCATTTT,CASRNTGGNQPQHF
NA,TRBJ2-7,NA,TRBV15,TGTGCCACCAGCCTACTTGGGGGGCAGGGGGCCTACGAGCAGTACTTC,CATSLLGGQGAYEQYF
NA,TRBJ2-2,TRBD2,TRBV29-1,TGCAGCTTGCGACTAGCGGGTGGCAGAGGAATAGAGCTGTTTTTT,CSLRLAGGRGIELFF
NA,TRBJ1-2,NA,TRBV6-5,TGTGCCAGCAGGGAGGTCGGAGCTAACTATGGCTACACCTTC,CASREVGANYGYTF
few,TRBJ2-5,TRBD2,TRBV7-9,TGTGCCAGCAGCCCCCCTAGCGGGGGCAGGAAAGAGACCCAGTACTTC,CASSPPSGGRKETQYF
many,TRBJ1-6,NA,TRBV2,TGTGCCAGCAGGGCTCGCGGCGTGGCATCCTATAATTCACCCCTCCACTTT,CASRARGVASYNSPLHF
many,TRBJ2-2,TRBD1,TRBV9,TGTGCCAGCAGAGACAGGGACGCCGGGGAGCTGTTTTTT,CASRDRDAGELFF
few,TRBJ1-1,TRBD1,TRBV5-5,TGTGCCAGCAGCGCGAGGGGGCTTGAGAACACTGAAGCTTTCTTT,CASSARGLENTEAFF
NA,TRBJ2-5,NA,TRBV20-1,TGCAGTGCTAGTCCACAGAGCACAGATACGCAGTACTTC,CSASPQSTDTQYF
NA,TRBJ1-5,NA,TRBV6-5,TGTGCCAGCAGTTCGGGGGGGATTTTTGAGCCCCAGCATTTT,CASSSGGIFEPQHF
NA,TRBJ2-7,NA,TRBV7-2,TGTGCCAGCAGTTACTCTCCCCAGGGGAGGCACGAGCGGTACTTC,CASSYSPQGRHERYF
few,TRBJ1-1,TRBD1,TRBV5-1,TGCGCCAGCAGCTTGGGACAGGGTTTTTTTAGGGCTGAAGCTTTCTTT,CASSLGQGFFRAEAFF
many,TRBJ1-1,TRBD1,TRBV29-1,TGCAGCGTCGAGGACAGGAGAGACACTGAAGCTTTCTTT,CSVEDRRDTEAFF
few,TRBJ1-1,NA,TRBV20-1,TGCAGTGCTAGAGATCAGGGCACCTACACTGAGGCTTTCTTT,CSARDQGTYTEAFF
many,TRBJ1-6,TRBD1,TRBV2,TGTGCCAGCAGTGGTACAGGGGAAAAGGCATCACCCCTCCACTTT,CASSGTGEKASPLHF
NA,TRBJ1-4,NA,TRBV15,TGTGCCACCAGCAGAGACGGCAGCGAAAAACTGTTTTTT,CATSRDGSEKLFF
many,TRBJ2-5,NA,TRBV7-8,TGTGCCAGCAGTACCCTACTGACGGGACTTACCCCGCAGGAGACCCAGTACTTC,CASSTLLTGLTPQETQYF
NA,TRBJ1-4,TRBD1,TRBV10-3,TGTGCCATCAGTCAGGACAGGGAAGGTTACGAAAAACTGTTTTTT,CAISQDREGYEKLFF
NA,TRBJ1-5,NA,TRBV30,TGTGCCTGGAGTGCCGCAAGTAGCAATCAGCCCCAGCATTTT,CAWSAASSNQPQHF